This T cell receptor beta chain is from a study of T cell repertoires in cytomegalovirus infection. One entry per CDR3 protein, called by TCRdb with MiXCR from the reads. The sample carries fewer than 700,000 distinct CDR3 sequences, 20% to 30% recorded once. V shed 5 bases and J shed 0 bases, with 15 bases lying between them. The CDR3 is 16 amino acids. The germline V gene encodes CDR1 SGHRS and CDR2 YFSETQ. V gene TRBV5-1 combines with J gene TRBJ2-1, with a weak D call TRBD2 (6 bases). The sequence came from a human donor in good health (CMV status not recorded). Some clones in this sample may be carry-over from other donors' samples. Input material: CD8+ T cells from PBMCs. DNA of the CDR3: TGCGCCAGCAGAAATCAGCGGGTGAACTCCTACAATGAGCAGTTCTTC. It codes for CASRNQRVNSYNEQFF.